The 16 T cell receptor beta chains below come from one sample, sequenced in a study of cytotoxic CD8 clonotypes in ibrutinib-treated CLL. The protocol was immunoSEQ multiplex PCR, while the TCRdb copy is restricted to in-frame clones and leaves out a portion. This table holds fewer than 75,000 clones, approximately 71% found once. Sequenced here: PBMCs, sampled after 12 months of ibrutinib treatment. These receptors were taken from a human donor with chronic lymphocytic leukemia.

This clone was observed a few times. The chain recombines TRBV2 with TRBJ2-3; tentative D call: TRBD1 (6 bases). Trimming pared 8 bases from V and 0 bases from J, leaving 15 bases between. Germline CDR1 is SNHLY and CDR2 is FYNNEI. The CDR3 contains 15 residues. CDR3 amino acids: CASEGTRDSTDTQYF. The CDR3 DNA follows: TGTGCCAGCGAGGGGACACGCGATAGCACAGATACGCAGTATTTT. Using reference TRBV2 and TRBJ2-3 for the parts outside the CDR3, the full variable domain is EPEVTQTPSHQVTQMGQEVILRCVPISNHLYFYWYRQILGQKVEFLVSFYNNEISEKSEIFDDQFSVERPDGSNFTLKIRSTKLEDSAMYFCASEGTRDSTDTQYFGPGTRLTVL.

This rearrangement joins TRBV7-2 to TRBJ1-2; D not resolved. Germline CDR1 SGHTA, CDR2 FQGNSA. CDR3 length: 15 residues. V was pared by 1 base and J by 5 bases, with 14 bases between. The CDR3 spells CASSLEVRSSYGYTF. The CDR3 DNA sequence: TGTGCCAGCAGCTTAGAAGTCCGTTCCTCGTATGGCTACACCTTC.

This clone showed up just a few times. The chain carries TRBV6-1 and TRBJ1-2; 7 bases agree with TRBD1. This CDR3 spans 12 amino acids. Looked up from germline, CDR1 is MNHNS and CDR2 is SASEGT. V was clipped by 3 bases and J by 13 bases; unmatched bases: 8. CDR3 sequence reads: CASSDQGQFFTF. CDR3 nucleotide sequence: TGTGCCAGCAGTGACCAGGGACAGTTCTTCACCTTC.

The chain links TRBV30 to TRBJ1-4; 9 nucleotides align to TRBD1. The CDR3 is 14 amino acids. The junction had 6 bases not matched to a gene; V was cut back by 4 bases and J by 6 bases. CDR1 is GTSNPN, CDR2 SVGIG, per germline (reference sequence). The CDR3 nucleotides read TGTGCCTGGACTCCGGGACAGGGTGATGAAAAACTGTTTTTT. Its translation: CAWTPGQGDEKLFF.

The CDR3 region is CASSPGLRNNEQFF. The CDR3 nucleotides read TGTGCCAGCAGCCCGGGACTCCGGAACAATGAGCAGTTCTTC. The V and J genes are TRBV11-2 and TRBJ2-1; possibly TRBD2 for D (6 bases). Trimming shortened V by 5 bases and J by 5 bases, and 13 bases separated the two germline ends. This CDR3 is 14 amino acids long. The germline V gene has CDR1 SGHAT and CDR2 FQNNGV.

This CDR3 is CAWSEGINTGELFF. Written as DNA, the CDR3 is TGTGCCTGGAGTGAAGGGATCAACACCGGGGAGCTGTTTTTT. The chain employs TRBV30 and TRBJ2-2; D not certain. V gave up 1 base and J gave up 2 bases, with 8 bases separating them. CDR3 size: 14 residues. Germline CDR1 reads GTSNPN; CDR2 reads SVGIG (reference sequence).

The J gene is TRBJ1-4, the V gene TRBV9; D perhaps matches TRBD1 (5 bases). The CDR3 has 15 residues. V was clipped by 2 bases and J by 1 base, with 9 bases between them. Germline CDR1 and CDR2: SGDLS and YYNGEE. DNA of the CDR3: TGTGCCAGCAGCGTGGGGGATGTAACTAATGAAAAACTGTTTTTT. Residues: CASSVGDVTNEKLFF.

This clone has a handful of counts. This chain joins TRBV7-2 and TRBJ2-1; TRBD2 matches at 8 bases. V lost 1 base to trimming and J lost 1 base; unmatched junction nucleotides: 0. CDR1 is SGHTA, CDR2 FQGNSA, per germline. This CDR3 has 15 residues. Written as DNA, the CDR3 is TGTGCCAGCAGCTTAGTAGCGGGATCCTACAATGAGCAGTTCTTC. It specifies CASSLVAGSYNEQFF. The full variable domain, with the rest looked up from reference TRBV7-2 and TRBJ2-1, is GAGVSQSPSNKVTEKGKDVELRCDPISGHTALYWYRQSLGQGLEFLIYFQGNSAPDKSGLPSDRFSAERTGGSVSTLTIQRTQQEDSAVYLCASSLVAGSYNEQFFGPGTRLTVL.

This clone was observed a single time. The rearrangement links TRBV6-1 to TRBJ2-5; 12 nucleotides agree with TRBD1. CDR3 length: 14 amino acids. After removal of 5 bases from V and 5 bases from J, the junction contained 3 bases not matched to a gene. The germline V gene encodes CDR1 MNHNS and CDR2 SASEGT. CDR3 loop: CASSRDRGQETQYF. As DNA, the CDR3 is TGTGCCAGCAGTCGGGACAGGGGGCAGGAGACCCAGTACTTC.

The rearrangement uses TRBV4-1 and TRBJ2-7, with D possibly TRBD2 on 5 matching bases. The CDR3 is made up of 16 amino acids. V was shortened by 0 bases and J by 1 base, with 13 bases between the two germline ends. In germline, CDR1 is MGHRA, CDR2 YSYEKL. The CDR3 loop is CASSQEWSGLSYEQYF. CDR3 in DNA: TGCGCCAGCAGCCAAGAATGGTCGGGGTTATCCTACGAGCAGTACTTC.

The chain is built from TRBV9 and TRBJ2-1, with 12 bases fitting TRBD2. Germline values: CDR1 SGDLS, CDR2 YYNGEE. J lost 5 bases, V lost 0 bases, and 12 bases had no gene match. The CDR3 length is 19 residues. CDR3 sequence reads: CASSVVGLAGGRLHNEQFF. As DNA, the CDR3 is TGTGCCAGCAGCGTAGTGGGCCTAGCGGGAGGGAGGCTGCACAATGAGCAGTTCTTC.

The CDR3 sequence is CASSWKDNEQFF. Here the CDR3 DNA reads TGTGCCAGCAGCTGGAAGGACAATGAGCAGTTCTTC. The chain recombines TRBV6-5 with TRBJ2-1; D gene uncertain. Germline CDR1 reads MNHEY; CDR2 reads SVGAGI. The CDR3 length is 12 residues. V shed 6 bases and J shed 5 bases, with 8 bases lying between them.

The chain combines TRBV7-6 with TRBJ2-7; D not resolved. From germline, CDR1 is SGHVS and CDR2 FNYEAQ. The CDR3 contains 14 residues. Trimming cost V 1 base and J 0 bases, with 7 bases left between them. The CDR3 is CASSLGAISYEQYF. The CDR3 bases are TGTGCCAGCAGCTTAGGAGCTATCTCCTACGAGCAGTACTTC.

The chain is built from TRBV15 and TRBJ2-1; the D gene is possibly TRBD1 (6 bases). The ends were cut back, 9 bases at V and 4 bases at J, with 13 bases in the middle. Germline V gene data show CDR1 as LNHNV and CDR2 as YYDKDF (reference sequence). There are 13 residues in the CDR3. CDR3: CATGGGLYNEQFF. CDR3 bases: TGTGCCACGGGTGGGGGCTTATACAATGAGCAGTTCTTC.

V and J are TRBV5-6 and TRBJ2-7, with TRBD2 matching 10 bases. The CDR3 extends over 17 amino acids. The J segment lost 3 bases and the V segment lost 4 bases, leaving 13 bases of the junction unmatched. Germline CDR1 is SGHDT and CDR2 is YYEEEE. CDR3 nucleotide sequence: TGTGCCAGCAGCCCGGGGAGCGGGAGGGCCCTCCGCTACGAGCAGTACTTC. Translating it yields CASSPGSGRALRYEQYF.

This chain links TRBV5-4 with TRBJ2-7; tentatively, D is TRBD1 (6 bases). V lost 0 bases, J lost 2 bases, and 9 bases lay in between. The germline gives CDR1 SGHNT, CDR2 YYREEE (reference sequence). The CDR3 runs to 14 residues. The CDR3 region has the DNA TGTGCCAGCAGCTTGGGGGGGCCGACCTACGAGCAGTACTTC. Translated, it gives CASSLGGPTYEQYF. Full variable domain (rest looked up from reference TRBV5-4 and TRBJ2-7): ETGVTQSPTHLIKTRGQQVTLRCSSQSGHNTVSWYQQALGQGPQFIFQYYREEENGRGNFPPRFSGLQFPNYSSELNVNALELDDSALYLCASSLGGPTYEQYFGPGTRLTVT.